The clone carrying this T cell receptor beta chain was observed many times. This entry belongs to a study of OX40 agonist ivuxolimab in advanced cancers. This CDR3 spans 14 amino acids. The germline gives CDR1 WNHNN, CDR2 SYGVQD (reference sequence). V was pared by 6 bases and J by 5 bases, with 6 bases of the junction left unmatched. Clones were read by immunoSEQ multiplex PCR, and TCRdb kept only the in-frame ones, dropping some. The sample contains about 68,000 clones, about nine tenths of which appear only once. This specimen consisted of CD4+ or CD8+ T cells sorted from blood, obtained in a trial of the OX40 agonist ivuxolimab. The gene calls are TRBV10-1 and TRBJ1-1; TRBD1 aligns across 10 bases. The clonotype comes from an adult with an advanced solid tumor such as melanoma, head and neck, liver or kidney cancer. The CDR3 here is CASSGTGVKTEAFF. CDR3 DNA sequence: TGCGCCAGCAGCGGGACAGGGGTAAAGACTGAAGCTTTCTTT.